The TCR beta chain described here comes from a study of blood T cells in healthy people across ages. The CDR3 covers 15 residues. The germline V gene encodes CDR1 LGHNA and CDR2 YSLEER. V lost 4 bases and J lost 1, with 14 bases in between. Primed by a sample-barcoded 5' primer and a J-beta primer mix, a second PCR proceeded for about 6 to 12 cycles. TCRdb reprocessed the 5' RACE reads via MiXCR and lists one record per CDR3 protein. The data contain 550,000 to 600,000 distinct CDR3 sequences, roughly 28% of them singletons. This clonotype was seen more than once but under ten times. The material sequenced was blood. This receptor was obtained from a woman in her 70s in good health. The gene calls are TRBV4-3 and TRBJ2-7, with D possibly being TRBD1 or TRBD2 (5 bases each). The CDR3 coding sequence is TGCGCCAGCAGCCTAGGTAGGGACGGGTCCTACGAGCAGTACTTC. It translates to CASSLGRDGSYEQYF.